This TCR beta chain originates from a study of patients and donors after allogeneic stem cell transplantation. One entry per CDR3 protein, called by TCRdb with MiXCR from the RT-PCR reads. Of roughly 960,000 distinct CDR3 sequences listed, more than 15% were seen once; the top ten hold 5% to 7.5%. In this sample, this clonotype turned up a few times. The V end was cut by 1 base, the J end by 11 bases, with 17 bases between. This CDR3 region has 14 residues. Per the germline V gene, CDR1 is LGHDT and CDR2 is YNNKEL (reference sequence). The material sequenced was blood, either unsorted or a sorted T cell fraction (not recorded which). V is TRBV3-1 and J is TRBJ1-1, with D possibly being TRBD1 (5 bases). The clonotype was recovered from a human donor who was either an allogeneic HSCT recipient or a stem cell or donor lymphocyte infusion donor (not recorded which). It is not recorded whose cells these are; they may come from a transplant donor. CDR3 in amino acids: CASSQGGGGSPAFF. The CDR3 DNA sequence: TGTGCCAGCAGCCAAGGCGGCGGGGGGTCCCCGGCTTTCTTT.